The entry below describes one TCR beta chain. What it recognizes is unknown. The sample comes from a study of OX40 agonist ivuxolimab in advanced cancers. Study at large: Hepatocellular carcinoma, melanoma, renal cell or head and neck cancer affected the dose-escalation patients. Age averaged around 60 years (range about 20 to 80), and less than 85% were male.

The V gene end was trimmed by 6 bases and the J gene end by 4 bases; junction bases not matched to a gene: 11. Germline-derived CDR1 and CDR2 are SGHNT and YENEEA. The CDR3 covers 15 residues. Study-wide results and limits: Relative to CD4+ cells, CD8+ T cells on average had more expanded clones. The specificity for antigen of the expanded peripheral T cells was not determined.

The repertoire was sequenced with immunoSEQ multiplex PCR; TCRdb's copy has only in-frame clones and lacks some. Among roughly 89,000 clones listed, approximately 90% were seen once. This chain links TRBV11-3 with TRBJ2-5, with 7 bases identical to TRBD1. Sequencing was performed on CD4+ or CD8+ T cells sorted from blood, taken in a trial of the OX40 agonist ivuxolimab. The sequence derives from an adult with an advanced solid tumor such as melanoma, head and neck, liver or kidney cancer. The CDR3 nucleotides are TGTGCCAGCAGTAGCACCGGACAGGTGGGAGAGACCCAGTACTTC. This gives the protein CASSSTGQVGETQYF.